This T cell receptor beta chain was captured in a study of blood T cell repertoires in COVID-19. Study background: The United States, Italy and Spain were the sources of the acute and convalescent COVID-19 samples. PBMCs, B-cell-depleted T cells, or T cells provided the cDNA or gDNA that made up the material.

Under the authors' procedure: Amplification with reference gene primers provided the estimates of nucleated cell counts. The protocol was immunoSEQ multiplex PCR, while the TCRdb copy is restricted to in-frame clones and leaves out a portion. That table furnishes V, J and clone size, whereas the DNA furnished D and trimming. In the table there are 200,000 to 250,000 clones, around 80% of which are singletons. The CDR3 runs to 14 residues. J lost 11 bases, V lost 4 bases, and 13 bases had no gene match. CDR1 is DFQATT and CDR2 is SNEGSKA in the germline V gene (reference sequence). Sequencing was performed on peripheral blood. The chain employs TRBV20-1 and TRBJ1-5; 8 bases are shared with TRBD1. The clonotype was recovered from a woman aged 18-29 years with acute or convalescent COVID-19. The CDR3 is CSATDRGKSRSQHF. In DNA form, the CDR3 reads TGCAGTGCTACTGACAGGGGAAAATCAAGGTCCCAGCATTTT.